This T cell receptor beta chain derives from a study of patients and donors after allogeneic stem cell transplantation. Germline V gene lookup returns CDR1 SGDLS and CDR2 YYNGEE. The trim removed 2 bases at V and 2 bases at J, leaving 5 bases unmatched. The CDR3 is 15 residues long. TCRdb reanalysed the RT-PCR reads using MiXCR and keeps one entry per CDR3 protein. The sample yields roughly 190,000 distinct CDR3 sequences, 40% to 45% seen once. The source material was blood, either unsorted or a sorted T cell fraction (not recorded which). This chain connects TRBV9 to TRBJ2-5, with TRBD1 matching 8 bases. The receptor's source is a human donor who was either an allogeneic HSCT recipient or a stem cell or donor lymphocyte infusion donor (not recorded which). It is not recorded whose cells these are; they may come from a transplant donor. CDR3 in DNA: TGTGCCAGCAGCGTTGGGACAGGCATGCAAGAGACCCAGTACTTC. This translates into CASSVGTGMQETQYF.